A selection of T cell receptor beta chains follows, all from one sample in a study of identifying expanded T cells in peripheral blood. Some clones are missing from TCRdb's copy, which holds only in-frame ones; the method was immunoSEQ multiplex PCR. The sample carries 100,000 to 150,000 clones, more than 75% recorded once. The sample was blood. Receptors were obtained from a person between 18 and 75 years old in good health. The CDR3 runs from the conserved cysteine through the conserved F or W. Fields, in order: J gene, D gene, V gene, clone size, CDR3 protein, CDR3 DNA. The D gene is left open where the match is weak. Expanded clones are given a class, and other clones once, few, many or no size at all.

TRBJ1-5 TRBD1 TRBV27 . CASSIRQGRGAPQHF TGTGCCAGCAGTATCCGACAGGGGCGAGGTGCGCCCCAGCATTTT
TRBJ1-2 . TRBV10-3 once CAISVGQIAFYGYTF TGTGCCATCAGTGTTGGACAGATCGCCTTTTATGGCTACACCTTC
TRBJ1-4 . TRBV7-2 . CASSYNEKLFF TGTGCCAGCAGCTATAATGAAAAACTGTTTTTT
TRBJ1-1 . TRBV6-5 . CASSYSASLNTEAFF TGTGCCAGCAGTTACTCGGCCAGCTTGAACACTGAAGCTTTCTTT
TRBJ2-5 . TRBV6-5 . CASSLTDQETQYF TGTGCCAGCAGTTTGACAGATCAAGAGACCCAGTACTTC
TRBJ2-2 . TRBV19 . CASSAFGGANTGELFF TGTGCCAGTAGCGCCTTCGGGGGCGCGAACACCGGGGAGCTGTTTTTT
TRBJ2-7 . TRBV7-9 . CASSLTPPRGNYEQYF TGTGCCAGCAGCTTAACACCCCCCAGGGGAAACTACGAGCAGTACTTC
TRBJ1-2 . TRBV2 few CASSALFGGQSNYGYTF TGTGCCAGCAGTGCTCTCTTTGGGGGTCAATCTAACTATGGCTACACCTTC
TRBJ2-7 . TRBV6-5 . CASSPFNGASYEQYF TGTGCCAGCAGTCCTTTCAACGGGGCCTCCTACGAGCAGTACTTC
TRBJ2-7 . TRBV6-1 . CASLGPSLAWEQYF TGTGCCAGCTTAGGTCCAAGCTTGGCGTGGGAGCAGTACTTC
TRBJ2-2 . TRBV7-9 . CASSFGEANTGELFF TGTGCCAGCAGCTTCGGGGAAGCGAACACCGGGGAGCTGTTTTTT
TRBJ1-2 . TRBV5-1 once CASSLAASNNYGYTF TGCGCCAGCAGCTTGGCGGCGAGCAATAACTATGGCTACACCTTC
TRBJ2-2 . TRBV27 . CASSTSPGGAGELFF TGTGCCAGCAGTACTTCTCCTGGGGGTGCCGGGGAGCTGTTTTTT
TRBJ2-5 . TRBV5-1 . CASSLQNSFQETQYF TGCGCCAGCAGCTTGCAAAACAGCTTCCAAGAGACCCAGTACTTC
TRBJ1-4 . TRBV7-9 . CASSPAGGGNEKLFF TGTGCCAGCAGCCCCGCTGGGGGGGGGAATGAAAAACTGTTTTTT
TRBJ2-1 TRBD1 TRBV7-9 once CASSYSRDSDLFF TGTGCCAGCAGCTATAGTAGGGACAGCGATCTGTTCTTC
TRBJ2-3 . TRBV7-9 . CASSLEVLRDTSTDTQYF TGTGCCAGCAGCTTAGAGGTCCTCCGGGACACTAGCACAGATACGCAGTATTTT
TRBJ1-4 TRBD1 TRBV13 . CASSSPNDRGGEKLFF TGTGCCAGCAGCTCACCCAACGACAGGGGAGGTGAAAAACTGTTTTTT
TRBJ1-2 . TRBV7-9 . CASSFRATGGPDGYTF TGTGCCAGCAGCTTTAGGGCCACCGGGGGCCCGGATGGCTACACCTTC
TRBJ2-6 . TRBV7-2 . CASSLAGRHSGANVLTF TGTGCCAGCAGCTTAGCGGGGAGGCACTCTGGGGCCAACGTCCTGACTTTC
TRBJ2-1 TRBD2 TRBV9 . CASSVGLAGGYNEQFF TGTGCCAGCAGCGTAGGCCTAGCGGGGGGCTACAATGAGCAGTTCTTC
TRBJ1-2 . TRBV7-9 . CASTAPGAHGYTF TGTGCCAGCACCGCCCCGGGGGCGCATGGCTACACCTTC
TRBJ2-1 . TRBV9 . CASGRGPSSYNEQFF TGTGCCAGCGGGCGGGGCCCGAGCTCCTACAATGAGCAGTTCTTC
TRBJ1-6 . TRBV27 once CASNRFPLPNNNSPLHF TGTGCCAGCAATCGGTTCCCGCTCCCTAATAATAATTCACCCCTCCACTTT
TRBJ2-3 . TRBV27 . CASSLVRSPDTQYF TGTGCCAGCAGTTTAGTCCGGAGCCCAGATACGCAGTATTTT
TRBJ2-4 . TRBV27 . CASSLSGLAKNIQYF TGTGCCAGCAGTTTATCCGGGCTAGCCAAAAACATTCAGTACTTC
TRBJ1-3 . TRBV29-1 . CSVTTASLSGNTIYF TGCAGCGTTACGACAGCGTCCCTCTCTGGAAACACCATATATTTT
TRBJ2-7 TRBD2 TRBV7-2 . CASSLMPSGYEQYF TGTGCCAGCAGCTTAATGCCTAGCGGTTACGAGCAGTACTTC
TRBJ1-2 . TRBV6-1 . CASSTRGPTPYGYTF TGTGCCAGCAGTACCCGGGGTCCAACCCCTTATGGCTACACCTTC
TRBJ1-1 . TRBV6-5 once CASSTGTSSNTEAFF TGTGCCAGCAGTACCGGGACAAGCTCGAACACTGAAGCTTTCTTT
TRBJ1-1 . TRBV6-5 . CASSYSAGGTEAFF TGTGCCAGCAGTTACTCGGCGGGGGGCACTGAAGCTTTCTTT
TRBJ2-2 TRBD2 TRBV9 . CASSTPGLAGEYTGELFF TGTGCCAGCAGCACGCCGGGACTAGCGGGGGAGTACACCGGGGAGCTGTTTTTT
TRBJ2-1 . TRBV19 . CASSIRGSSYNEQFF TGTGCCAGTAGTATAAGGGGAAGCTCCTACAATGAGCAGTTCTTC